Each of the 21 T cell receptor beta chains below was sequenced from the same sample in a study of pediatric ulcerative colitis (dated by TCRdb to about 2019). During colonoscopy, one to two pinch biopsies were obtained from the rectum for research purposes. Library preparation employed the immunoSEQ multiplex PCR assay. Not all clones reach the TCRdb copy of this immuneACCESS table, which keeps in-frame sequences only. Checked studies attribute under half of the gap to unresolved V genes and leave the rest unexplained. Recorded for this sample are 30,000 or so clones; about 81% of them occurred a single time. The ten largest make up under 1.2% of the sample. Sequenced input: gut tissue. The receptors originated from a boy between 5 and 17 years old with mild ulcerative colitis.

CDR3 sequence: CASSPSGGDYNEQFF. DNA of the CDR3: TGTGCCAGCAGCCCCTCGGGGGGGGACTACAATGAGCAGTTCTTC. The chain links TRBV5-8 to TRBJ2-1; 8 positions agree with TRBD2. The CDR3 has 15 amino acids. CDR1 is SGHTS, CDR2 YDEGEE, per germline. The V segment lost 4 bases and the J segment 3 bases; nucleotides outside the gene matches: 6. The whole variable domain, remainder taken from reference TRBV5-8 and TRBJ2-1, is EAGVTQSPTHLIKTRGQQATLRCSPISGHTSVYWYQQALGLGLQFLLWYDEGEERNRGNFPPRFSGRQFPNYSSELNVNALELEDSALYLCASSPSGGDYNEQFFGPGTRLTVL.

The chain links TRBV6-1 to TRBJ2-7; no clear D. There are 11 residues in the CDR3. The germline gives CDR1 MNHNS, CDR2 SASEGT. Trimming left V 7 bases short and J 8 bases short, with 12 bases between. CDR3 sequence (DNA): TGTGCCAGCATGCAGGTTCCCAAGCAGTACTTC. Its translation: CASMQVPKQYF.

This clone has only one observation. The CDR3 nucleotides are TGTGCCAGCAGCCAGGGGCGGGGCGTACGGGGAGGAGAGACCCAGTACTTC. Its protein product is CASSQGRGVRGGETQYF. This chain connects TRBV4-2 to TRBJ2-5; the D gene is possibly TRBD2 (6 bases). Germline CDR1 is LGHNA and CDR2 is YNFKEQ. Trimming left V 3 bases short and J 4 bases short, with 21 bases between. The CDR3 consists of 17 residues.

The rearrangement joins TRBV2 to TRBJ2-3; 8 bases are shared with TRBD1. The V and J ends lost 2 bases and 6 bases, in that order; junction bases with no gene match: 7. The CDR3 consists of 15 residues. The germline gives CDR1 SNHLY, CDR2 FYNNEI. CDR3 DNA sequence: TGTGCCAGCAGTGAATTATCACGGGACAGGGATACGCAGTATTTT. Residues: CASSELSRDRDTQYF.

V gene TRBV9 combines with J gene TRBJ1-1; D is unresolved. Per germline, CDR1 SGDLS and CDR2 YYNGEE. This CDR3 has 16 amino acids. V lost 2 bases, J lost 1 base, and 15 bases lay in between. CDR3 sequence reads: CASSVGSDGWNTEAFF. The CDR3 region has the DNA TGTGCCAGCAGCGTTGGGTCCGACGGGTGGAACACTGAAGCTTTCTTT.

The chain links TRBV10-2 to TRBJ1-1; D gene unclear. The V and J ends lost 6 bases and 5 bases respectively, with 4 bases between them. The CDR3 covers 10 residues. Looked up from germline, CDR1 is WSHSY and CDR2 is SAAADI. CDR3 coding DNA: TGCGCCAGCAGACAGACTGAAGCTTTCTTT. Translated, it gives CASRQTEAFF.

The V and J genes are TRBV12-2 and TRBJ1-1. TRBV12-2 is marked as a pseudogene. The CDR3 covers 11 residues. The CDR3 spells CASRLRNEAFF. The CDR3 coding sequence is TGTGCAAGTCGCTTACGGAATGAAGCTTTCTTT.

The V call is TRBV30, the J call TRBJ2-1; no reliable D call. Per the germline V gene, CDR1 is GTSNPN and CDR2 is SVGIG (reference sequence). This CDR3 is built from 13 residues. With 0 bases removed from V and 4 bases from J, the gap between germline ends came to 7 bases. The CDR3: CAWSVFIYNEQFF. CDR3 nucleotides: TGTGCCTGGAGTGTTTTCATTTACAATGAGCAGTTCTTC.

The chain has TRBV20-1 and TRBJ1-2; D ambiguous. The germline V and J ends were trimmed by 6 bases and 8 bases, with 10 bases remaining between them. The CDR3 length is 10 residues. Germline CDR1 and CDR2: DFQATT and SNEGSKA (reference sequence). In DNA form, the CDR3 reads TGCAGTGCCTCGCTTTGGGGCTACACCTTC. As protein: CSASLWGYTF.

V usage is TRBV30 and J usage is TRBJ2-1; D gene uncertain. CDR1 is GTSNPN, CDR2 SVGIG, per germline (reference sequence). The CDR3 extends over 12 amino acids. V was clipped by 2 bases and J by 9 bases, with 11 bases between them. CDR3 in DNA: TGTGCCTGGAGTCCCATCGAGGCTGAGCAGTTCTTC. It yields the protein CAWSPIEAEQFF.

The chain recombines TRBV4-2 with TRBJ2-3; D gene unclear. Germline V CDR1 and CDR2: LGHNA, YNFKEQ. Trimming removed 3 bases from V and 3 bases from J, with 10 bases in between. CDR3 length: 14 residues. The CDR3 coding sequence is TGTGCCAGCAGCCAGGGCTACTCGACAGATACGCAGTATTTT. This gives the protein CASSQGYSTDTQYF.

The genes are TRBV5-1 and TRBJ2-7; 8 nucleotides agree with TRBD2. V lost 2 bases to trimming and J lost 2 bases; unmatched junction nucleotides: 6. CDR3 size: 15 residues. CDR1 and CDR2 (germline): SGHRS, YFSETQ. The CDR3 protein is CASSFSPRGAYEQYF. DNA of the CDR3: TGCGCCAGCAGCTTTTCCCCGCGGGGGGCCTACGAGCAGTACTTC.

The J gene is TRBJ1-3, the V gene TRBV11-2, with unresolved D. CDR1 and CDR2 (germline): SGHAT, FQNNGV. The CDR3 covers 16 residues. V was pared by 0 bases and J by 0 bases, with 9 bases between. The CDR3 loop reads CASSLDLWDSGNTIYF. The CDR3 DNA follows: TGTGCCAGCAGCTTAGATTTATGGGACTCTGGAAACACCATATATTTT.

This sequence joins TRBV4-1 and TRBJ2-7; 10 bases fit TRBD2. This CDR3 has 15 amino acids. Germline V CDR1 and CDR2: MGHRA, YSYEKL. J was trimmed by 1 base and V by 5 bases; bases with no gene match: 5. As DNA, the CDR3 is TGCGCCAGCAGCTTCCATAGCGGGGGGTCCTACGAGCAGTACTTC. Its translation is CASSFHSGGSYEQYF.

Notes on this clone: The sample holds other DNA sequences that translate to the same CDR3. The chain uses TRBV7-7 and TRBJ2-7; 11 bases are a match to TRBD1. The CDR3 has 14 residues. The germline gives CDR1 SSHAT, CDR2 FNYEAQ (reference sequence). Trimming removed 5 bases from V and 2 bases from J; junction bases left unmatched: 2. This chain's CDR3 is CASSLGQGAYEQYF. In DNA form, the CDR3 reads TGTGCCAGCAGCCTGGGACAGGGGGCCTACGAGCAGTACTTC.

The chain joins TRBV5-1 to TRBJ2-5; 16 bases line up with TRBD2. The V gene end was trimmed by 4 bases and the J gene end by 2 bases; junction bases not matched to a gene: 2. The CDR3 is 16 amino acids. Germline V gene lookup returns CDR1 SGHRS and CDR2 YFSETQ. The CDR3: CASSPGLAGGQETQYF. The DNA of the CDR3 is TGCGCCAGCAGCCCGGGACTAGCGGGGGGGCAAGAGACCCAGTACTTC.

V is TRBV11-2 and J is TRBJ2-5, with 8 nucleotides matching TRBD2. Looked up from germline, CDR1 is SGHAT and CDR2 is FQNNGV. J was trimmed by 6 bases and V by 5 bases; bases with no gene match: 14. This CDR3 is built from 16 residues. Here the CDR3 DNA reads TGTGCCAGCAGCCGCGGGATGGAGCGGGGGAGGAAGACCCAGTACTTC. Protein sequence: CASSRGMERGRKTQYF.

The V gene is TRBV5-1, the J gene TRBJ2-7, with TRBD2 as a possible D gene (5 bases). The CDR3 is 13 residues long. CDR1 is SGHRS, CDR2 YFSETQ, per germline. Trimming removed 3 bases from V and 3 bases from J, with 10 bases in between. The CDR3 is CASSSDLNYEQYF. The CDR3 DNA reads TGCGCCAGCAGCTCGGACTTAAACTACGAGCAGTACTTC.

This clone was seen only a few times. The V and J genes are TRBV5-8 and TRBJ1-2, with D possibly matching TRBD1 (6 bases). This CDR3 is built from 13 residues. Germline CDR1 SGHTS, CDR2 YDEGEE. Between the trimmed V and J ends, which lost 4 bases and 0 bases, there was a span of 7 bases. DNA of the CDR3: TGTGCCAGCAGCCGGACAGCTAACTATGGCTACACCTTC. It yields the protein CASSRTANYGYTF.

This rearrangement joins TRBV9 to TRBJ1-1; D gene ambiguous. V was shortened by 0 bases and J by 4 bases, with 7 bases between the two germline ends. This CDR3 is built from 13 residues. Germline assignment: CDR1 SGDLS and CDR2 YYNGEE. The CDR3 region has the DNA TGTGCCAGCAGCGTAGGAAAAGGCACTGAAGCTTTCTTT. Its protein is CASSVGKGTEAFF.

This clone was observed a few times. The CDR3 nucleotides are TGTGCCTGGAGTGTCACGTACAGGGGAAATTCACCCCTCCACTTT. Its protein is CAWSVTYRGNSPLHF. The rearrangement joins TRBV30 to TRBJ1-6, with TRBD1 matching over 7 bases. V was clipped by 0 bases and J by 7 bases; unmatched bases: 6. Germline loops: CDR1 GTSNPN, CDR2 SVGIG (reference sequence). The CDR3 covers 15 residues.